This entry features one T cell receptor (beta chain) sequence. The record originates from a study of control samples from healthy donors and cancer patients. Clones were sequenced by immunoSEQ multiplex PCR, and TCRdb holds only the in-frame ones, with some missing. In the table there are roughly 95,000 clones, about nine tenths of which are singletons. V lost 0 bases and J lost 11, with 14 bases in between. This CDR3 comprises 13 residues. In germline, CDR1 is SGDLS, CDR2 YYNGEE. The source is a woman aged 30 to 39 in good health. Material: blood. This chain uses TRBV9 with TRBJ1-1; a weak D match, TRBD1 (5 bases). The CDR3 nucleotides are TGTGCCAGCAGCGTAGCTGTGGGGGAGAGGGCTTTCTTT. This encodes CASSVAVGERAFF.